One and the same sample provided the 11 T cell receptor beta chains below, sequenced in a study of blood T cell repertoires in COVID-19. Repertoires were generated with immunoSEQ multiplex PCR, while TCRdb's copy carries only in-frame clones and drops some. Of fewer than 200,000 clones in the sample, approximately 85% are singletons; the top ten hold less than 3.5%. The material sequenced was peripheral blood. These TCRs come from a woman at least 80 years old with COVID-19, enrolled during active disease.

This sequence joins TRBV4-1 and TRBJ2-4, with D possibly being TRBD2 (5 bases). This CDR3 contains 15 residues. CDR1 and CDR2 (germline): MGHRA, YSYEKL. V lost 4 bases and J 0 bases, leaving 10 bases between the germline ends. The CDR3 nucleotides are TGCGCCAGCAGCCTTATTGGACTAGCCAAAAACATTCAGTACTTC. It specifies CASSLIGLAKNIQYF.

This chain joins TRBV2 and TRBJ1-3, with D perhaps TRBD1 (5 bases). Germline values: CDR1 SNHLY, CDR2 FYNNEI. Trimming removed 6 bases at V and 0 bases at J, with 12 bases between. The length of the CDR3 is 15 residues. This CDR3 is CASSREPNSGNTIYF. CDR3 bases: TGTGCCAGCAGCAGGGAACCGAACTCTGGAAACACCATATATTTT.

This clone showed up just once. V usage is TRBV4-3 and J usage is TRBJ2-3; 11 nucleotides agree with TRBD2. The CDR3 runs 16 residues. The germline V gene has CDR1 LGHNA and CDR2 YSLEER. V trimming: 3 bases; J trimming: 2 bases; junction bases outside the gene matches: 4. The CDR3 DNA reads TGCGCCAGCAGCCAGGCTAGCGGGGGGTCCACAGATACGCAGTATTTT. This translates into CASSQASGGSTDTQYF.

The chain has TRBV5-4 and TRBJ2-3; 9 nucleotides match TRBD2. The CDR3 contains 15 residues. V shed 9 bases and J 0 bases; nucleotides not matched to a gene: 8. Germline values: CDR1 SGHNT, CDR2 YYREEE (reference sequence). The CDR3 sequence: CATDGTSLSTDTQYF. The CDR3 nucleotides are TGTGCCACAGACGGGACTAGCTTGAGCACAGATACGCAGTATTTT. Complete variable domain (other parts from reference TRBV5-4 and TRBJ2-3): ETGVTQSPTHLIKTRGQQVTLRCSSQSGHNTVSWYQQALGQGPQFIFQYYREEENGRGNFPPRFSGLQFPNYSSELNVNALELDDSALYLCATDGTSLSTDTQYFGPGTRLTVL.

This sequence joins TRBV11-3 and TRBJ2-7, with D perhaps TRBD1 (5 bases). Germline V gives CDR1 SGHNT, CDR2 YENEEA. This CDR3 has 13 residues. The ends were cut back, 3 bases at V and 6 bases at J, with 12 bases in the middle. The CDR3, as DNA: TGTGCCAGCAGCTTCCAGGGCCTCTCCGAGCAGTACTTC. Its translation is CASSFQGLSEQYF.

The V and J genes are TRBV27 and TRBJ2-1; 7 bases map to TRBD2. V shed 5 bases and J 13 bases; nucleotides not matched to a gene: 11. The CDR3 consists of 13 residues. Per the germline V gene, CDR1 is MNHEY and CDR2 is SMNVEV (reference sequence). CDR3 DNA sequence: TGTGCCAGCAGTACCCAAATCAGCGGGATTCAGTTCTTC. It is translated as CASSTQISGIQFF.

The chain links TRBV5-1 to TRBJ2-1, with 8 bases aligning to TRBD2. Germline V gene lookup returns CDR1 SGHRS and CDR2 YFSETQ. The CDR3 has 16 amino acids. Trimming cost V 2 bases and J 6 bases; bases outside gene matches: 10. In DNA form, the CDR3 reads TGCGCCAGCAGCTTAACCGGGACTAGATTCATCAATGAGCAGTTCTTC. It specifies CASSLTGTRFINEQFF. The full variable domain, with the rest looked up from reference TRBV5-1 and TRBJ2-1, is KAGVTQTPRYLIKTRGQQVTLSCSPISGHRSVSWYQQTPGQGLQFLFEYFSETQRNKGNFPGRFSGRQFSNSRSEMNVSTLELGDSALYLCASSLTGTRFINEQFFGPGTRLTVL.

The sample holds a few counts of this clone. The J gene is TRBJ2-7, the V gene TRBV28, with TRBD2 as a possible D gene (6 bases). The germline V gene has CDR1 MDHEN and CDR2 SYDVKM. This CDR3 spans 12 amino acids. The V end was cut by 6 bases, the J end by 3 bases, with 9 bases between. The CDR3, as DNA: TGTGCCAGCAGCCTCGGGGGCTACGAGCAGTACTTC. This sequence encodes CASSLGGYEQYF. Filled out from reference TRBV28 and TRBJ2-7, the complete variable domain reads DVKVTQSSRYLVKRTGEKVFLECVQDMDHENMFWYRQDPGLGLRLIYFSYDVKMKEKGDIPEGYSVSREKKERFSLILESASTNQTSMYLCASSLGGYEQYFGPGTRLTVT.

V gene TRBV28 combines with J gene TRBJ2-3; 9 bases line up with TRBD2. From germline, CDR1 is MDHEN and CDR2 SYDVKM. V shed 6 bases and J 2 bases; nucleotides not matched to a gene: 6. The CDR3 spans 15 residues. The CDR3, as DNA: TGTGCCAGCAGCCATCTAGCGGGGTCCACAGATACGCAGTATTTT. Its protein is CASSHLAGSTDTQYF.

The rearrangement uses TRBV7-9 and TRBJ2-7; TRBD2 aligns across 7 bases. V shed 4 bases, J shed 2 bases, and the junction held 5 bases outside the gene matches. Germline lookup yields CDR1 SEHNR and CDR2 FQNEAQ (reference sequence). This CDR3 is 14 amino acids long. In DNA, the CDR3 is TGTGCCAGCAGCTCTTATCGGGAGGCCTACGAGCAGTACTTC. Translated, it gives CASSSYREAYEQYF. The variable domain in full, completed from reference TRBV7-9 and TRBJ2-7, reads DTGVSQNPRHKITKRGQNVTFRCDPISEHNRLYWYRQTLGQGPEFLTYFQNEAQLEKSRLLSDRFSAERPKGSFSTLEIQRTEQGDSAMYLCASSSYREAYEQYFGPGTRLTVT.

The J gene is TRBJ2-1, the V gene TRBV18, with 15 bases fitting TRBD2. With 2 bases clipped from V and 0 bases from J, the junction kept 8 bases outside the gene matches. The CDR3 is 20 amino acids. Germline V lookup: CDR1 KGHSH, CDR2 LQKENI. The CDR3 nucleotides are TGTGCCAGCTCACCAACCCCGGGACTAGCGGGGGGCGCCTCCTACAATGAGCAGTTCTTC. This translates into CASSPTPGLAGGASYNEQFF. The full variable domain, with the rest looked up from reference TRBV18 and TRBJ2-1, is NAGVMQNPRHLVRRRGQEARLRCSPMKGHSHVYWYRQLPEEGLKFMVYLQKENIIDESGMPKERFSAEFPKEGPSILRIQQVVRGDSAAYFCASSPTPGLAGGASYNEQFFGPGTRLTVL.